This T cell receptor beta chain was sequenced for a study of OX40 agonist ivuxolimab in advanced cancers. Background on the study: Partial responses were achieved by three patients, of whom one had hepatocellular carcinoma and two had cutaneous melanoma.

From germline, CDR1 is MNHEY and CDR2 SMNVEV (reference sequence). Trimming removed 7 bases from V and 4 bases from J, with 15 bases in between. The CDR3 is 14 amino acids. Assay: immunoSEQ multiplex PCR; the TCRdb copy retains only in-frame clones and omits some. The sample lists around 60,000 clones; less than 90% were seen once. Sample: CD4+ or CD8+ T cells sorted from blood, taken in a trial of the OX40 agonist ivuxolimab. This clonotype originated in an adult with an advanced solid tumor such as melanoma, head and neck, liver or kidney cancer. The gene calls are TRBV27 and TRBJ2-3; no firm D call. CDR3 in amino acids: CASTQTRVSDTQYF. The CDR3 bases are TGTGCCAGCACCCAAACTCGGGTCTCAGATACGCAGTATTTT.